This section outlines one TCR beta chain sequence together with its context. Its target is not known. 60 Vbeta and 13 Jbeta primers were used in PCR. As handled by the study authors: Later analysis identified some 80 million unique TCR beta chains, about 11 million shared. Method: immunoSEQ multiplex PCR; TCRdb's copy keeps in-frame clones and lacks some. Clone size and the V and J calls come from that table; the DNA yielded D and trimming. Found here are 150,000 to 200,000 clones, more than 70% of them singletons; the top ten hold approximately 0.26%. These data originate in a study of cytomegalovirus exposure and HLA in healthy donors. Study-level points and caveats: A list of 150 to 200 TCR beta chains associated with cytomegalovirus was given.

The sample was PBMCs. The TCR sequence derives from a boy younger than 18 in good health and CMV-seronegative.

In DNA form, the CDR3 reads TGCGCCAGCAGCTTGTCCGACAATGAGCAGTTCTTC. Residues: CASSLSDNEQFF. The chain employs TRBV5-1 and TRBJ2-1; D gene uncertain. CDR1 and CDR2 from the germline V gene are SGHRS and YFSETQ. CDR3 length: 12 amino acids. V was shortened by 1 base and J by 5 bases, with 4 bases between the two germline ends.